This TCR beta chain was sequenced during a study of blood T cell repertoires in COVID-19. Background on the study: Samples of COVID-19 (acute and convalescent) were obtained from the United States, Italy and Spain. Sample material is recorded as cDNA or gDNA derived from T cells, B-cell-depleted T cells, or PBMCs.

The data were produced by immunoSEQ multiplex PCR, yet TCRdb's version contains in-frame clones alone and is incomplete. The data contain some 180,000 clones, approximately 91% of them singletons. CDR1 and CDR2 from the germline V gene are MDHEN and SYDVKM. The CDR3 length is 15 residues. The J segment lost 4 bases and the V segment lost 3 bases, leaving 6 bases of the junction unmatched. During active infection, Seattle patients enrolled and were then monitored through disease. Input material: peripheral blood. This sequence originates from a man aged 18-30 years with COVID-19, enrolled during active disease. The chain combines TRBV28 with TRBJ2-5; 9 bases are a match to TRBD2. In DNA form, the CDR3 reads TGTGCCAGCAGTTTTCGGCTAGCGGGACTAGAGACCCAGTACTTC. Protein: CASSFRLAGLETQYF.